This T cell receptor (beta chain) was retrieved from a study of cytomegalovirus exposure and HLA in healthy donors (dated by TCRdb to between 2016 and 2019). Regarding the research as a whole: According to an earlier analysis of 587 of the donors, about 179 million T cells yielded over 90 million unique TCR beta sequences and 276 Gb of sequence data. An early release that covered fewer than 800 HLA-typed donors contained approximately 300 gigabases of sequencing data and tens of millions of unique TCR sequences. Of the roughly 400 genotyped donors, 65% to 90% were placed in the genetic ancestry cluster associated with self-reported Caucasian donors. The study aimed to test whether cataloging public T cell receptors could reveal signatures of past pathogen exposure. Using immunosequencing, the study profiled T cell repertoires from fewer than 700 subjects and related those repertoires to cytomegalovirus serostatus. Besides the first cohort of approximately 710 subjects, a separate validation cohort made up of roughly 120 different subjects was used. To predict cytomegalovirus infection status, the study combined high-throughput TCR immunosequencing, statistical association of individual TCRs with disease status, and machine learning. A later analysis re-examined previously published TCR beta repertoires from over 500 donors and added high-resolution HLA genotyping to investigate patterns of TCR occurrence. Rather than using new phenotypic data, the later analysis identified candidate immune exposures from TCR beta sequences and from how often those sequences occurred across donors. An earlier analysis of nearly 600 of the donors applied high-throughput TCR beta sequencing to assess whether each TCR beta V gene segment acted as functional or pseudogenic. Donor age, sex, ethnicity and CMV serostatus were collected together with the repertoire data. Genome-wide SNP genotypes for about 55% of the roughly 670 donors were used in a later genetic analysis, which treated that subset as a discovery cohort. Every discovery cohort repertoire had been produced on one sequencing platform. HLA typing included class I and class II loci at four-digit resolution. The number of donors typed differed by locus, with about 629-640 for A, B, C, DRB1 and DQB1, around 500 for DQA1, 600 to 610 for DPA1, and about 450 for DPB1. Roughly 5 DR-DQ haplotypes were handled as single units for association and clustering, since linkage in the cohort was strong. Among about 390 genotyped donors of the cohort, an average of roughly 240,000 unique TCR beta nucleotide sequences were sequenced per donor, around 20% of them non-productive.

The protocol used for the library was the immunoSEQ multiplex PCR assay. For the multiplex PCR, a mixture combining 60 forward primers for TCR Vbeta segments and 13 reverse primers for TCR Jbeta segments was used. A multiplex PCR assay on genomic DNA amplified the CDR3 region of rearranged TCR beta genes. The amplified TCR beta libraries were sequenced on the Illumina HiSeq System as 87-base-pair reads. The paper's data handling went like this. In a later analysis, roughly 80 million unique TCR beta chains were counted across the roughly 670 repertoires, and around 11 million of these chains were shared by at least two donors. To remove PCR and sequencing errors, raw reads were error-corrected and collapsed into unique sequences using a nearest-neighbor algorithm that merged closely related sequences. V, D and J gene segments were assigned by aligning CDR3 sequences to IMGT reference sequences. Each retained sequence needed at least a six-nucleotide match to both a V gene segment and a J gene segment. Rearrangements were called productive when the CDR3 lacked stop codons and stayed in frame with V and J; all others were non-productive. CDR3 was defined according to IMGT convention as the region running from the second conserved V-encoded cysteine to the conserved J-encoded phenylalanine. The earlier analysis of about 590 of the donors excluded sequences that lacked an unambiguous match to a single V gene segment. In an earlier analysis of around 590 of the donors, a V segment was called functional when productive rearrangements were above 56.7%, and segregating when the standard deviation between donors exceeded 5%. A statistical classification framework was built to diagnose cytomegalovirus status from the catalog of TCR beta chain sequences. V and J gene assignment, in a later analysis, came from comparing TCR nucleotide sequences with IMGT/GENE-DB human TR gene sequences. The TCRdist pipeline was used in a later analysis to assign CDR3 sequences and most-parsimonious VDJ recombination scenarios. A later analysis defined each TCR beta chain by its CDR3 amino acid sequence plus V-gene family, and excluded reads lacking a unique V-gene family. As a way to deal with suspected cross-contamination and a sequencing artifact, a later analysis dropped 450 to 600 nucleotide sequences that were highly shared and had low generation probability. In a later analysis, a clonal expansion index was calculated for each public chain from normalized within-repertoire ranks of inferred template counts. Generation probabilities in a later analysis came from a VDJ recombination model fitted to out-of-frame rearrangements, and those results were checked against IGoR. In a later analysis, TCR-TCR, TCR-HLA and TCR-CMV co-occurrence was scored with hypergeometric tests, and a repertoire-size bias correction was applied to TCR pairs. A later analysis estimated false discovery rates by permuting HLA or CMV assignments 20 times. A later analysis grouped co-occurring TCRs with DBSCAN, adding TCRdist sequence similarity when clustering within HLA-allele-positive subsets. Repertoires with fewer than 30,000 or more than 120,000 public chains, plus five repertoires with anomalous nucleotide sharing, were excluded from co-occurrence clustering. The table comes from immuneACCESS by way of TCRdb, which keeps in-frame sequences with V and J called. Part of the clones is missing from these tables; in studies checked, under half for an unresolved V gene and the rest for unknown reasons. The DNA was the basis for D and trimming; V, J and clone size are from that table. The sample contains over 90,000 clones, 73% of them found a single time. Roughly 3.5% of the sample is in the top ten clones.

The CDR3 sequence holds 15 residues, the cysteine and phenylalanine included. The sequence is cut down to CDR3 DNA, 45 bases in frame from base 1. Sequences SGHNT (CDR1) and YYREEE (CDR2) are obtained from the germline V gene (reference sequence). The trim is 4 bases for V and 3 bases for J, with a gap of 16 bases between the germline ends. What the study reported, not specific to this receptor: According to the authors, the approach could potentially be generalized to other disease states and immunological phenotypes. Three of the identified cytomegalovirus-associated TCR beta chains were confirmed in vitro to be specific for cytomegalovirus antigens. A later analysis found that most CMV-associated TCR beta chains appeared HLA-restricted, with HLA associations seemingly driven largely by CMV exposure. An association between a missense DCLRE1C variant and V-gene and J-gene trimming of TCR beta chains was found in a later genetic analysis and replicated in an independent cohort. Strong co-occurrence of HLA alleles, especially DR and DQ, made assigning TCR associations to individual alleles difficult. Some IMGT-functional V segments, including TRBV6-2 and TRBV6-3, could not be told apart with the 87-base-pair reads, so those segments were excluded. A later analysis reported that several top co-occurrence clusters appeared linked to parvovirus B19, influenza, CMV and Epstein-Barr virus. Correlated functional status among segregating V segments might reflect linkage disequilibrium, but an unknown experimental factor could not be ruled out. The earlier analysis of a few hundred of the donors excluded over 15 rarely observed V segments, including chromosome 9 orphons, because counts were too low. In a later analysis, HLA-associated TCR beta chains were found to be more clonally expanded and to have lower generation probabilities than equally common non-associated chains. In both the original and validation cohorts, the classifier was reported to diagnose cytomegalovirus status with high specificity and sensitivity. The cohort was sequenced for TCR beta chains only, and without alpha or paired-chain data the features that could be detected were limited. Presence/absence analyses assumed roughly uniform sequencing depth across donors, an assumption that may not hold. Broadly in line with IMGT annotations, most TCR beta V segments showed up in productive rearrangements about 87% or about 30% of the time in an earlier analysis of roughly 590 of the donors. The study gave a list of over 150 TCR beta chains associated with cytomegalovirus. A further reported finding was that TCR beta sequences accurately predicted the HLA-A and HLA-B alleles for most subjects in the first cohort. Immune exposure information for the cohort was limited to CMV serostatus. In a later analysis, TCR association rates were found to vary across HLA loci, with the most associated TCRs seen for DRB1 alleles and the fewest for HLA-C alleles. In a later genetic analysis, fewer N-insertions in productive TCRs were reported among donors in an Asian-associated ancestry cluster than the approximately 670-donor mean. Most TCR sequences were observed very rarely across donors, whereas some public TCRs were present in many individuals. In a later analysis, 15,000 to 20,000 TCR beta sequences were associated with specific HLA alleles at a false discovery rate of 0.05. Because some donors lacked HLA typing at each locus, the association tests relied only on the typed subset. The sequencing pipeline was judged likely to have produced a cluster of highly shared sequence variants as a technical artifact.

For this clone: Its specific antigen is unknown. No base qualities exist here, and no much larger clone lies one base off it.

The cohort was made up of several hundred healthy bone marrow donors. Cohort members were all nominally healthy when sampled, although unrecorded immune exposures were likely present. The donor tested CMV seronegative and was one of the 352 seronegative cohort members. Every donor gave a peripheral blood sample, and the peripheral blood mononuclear cells from that sample were used for TCR beta sequencing. Genomic DNA was extracted from the blood cell samples with the Qiagen DNeasy Blood Extraction Kit. Source material: PBMCs. The sequence was collected from a man aged 35-49 years in good health and CMV-seronegative. Recombination connected TRBV5-4 to TRBJ1-2, and the D gene may be TRBD1, 6 bases matching. DNA sequence: TGTGCCAGCAGCGCGGCGGGGGGGCCAGACTATGGCTACACCTTC. Its product reads: CASSAAGGPDYGYTF.